This TCR beta chain was retrieved from a study of blood T cell repertoires in COVID-19. Overall study: COVID-19 samples collected from the United States, Italy and Spain covered acute and convalescent phases. PBMCs, B-cell-depleted T cells, or T cells provided the cDNA or gDNA that made up the material.

Sequenced by immunoSEQ multiplex PCR; TCRdb stores in-frame clones only, minus some. Of tens of thousands of clones in the sample, 85% were seen once. Looked up from germline, CDR1 is LNHNV and CDR2 is YYDKDF (reference sequence). The CDR3 has 14 residues. J was trimmed by 6 bases and V by 3 bases; bases with no gene match: 6. The genes are TRBV15 and TRBJ2-7; the match to TRBD1 covers 9 bases. The sequenced sample consisted of peripheral blood. This clonotype originated in a human donor in a cohort sampled during active COVID-19. In nucleotides, the CDR3 is TGTGCCACCAGCAGGGGGGGACAGGGAAGCGAGCAGTACTTC. Translation gives CATSRGGQGSEQYF.